These 11 T cell receptor beta chains came from one sample sequenced in a study of CD8 T cells in Susac syndrome. Reverse transcription used about 0.45 to 1 ug RNA and random hexamers. TCRdb fed the immunoSEQ multiplex PCR reads into MiXCR, producing one record per CDR3 protein. The data hold about 210,000 distinct CDR3 sequences, with 95% observed a single time. The specimen sequenced was CD4+ T cells from PBMCs. These receptors were taken from a human donor with multiple sclerosis.

The chain joins TRBV15 to TRBJ2-4; 12 bases are a match to TRBD1. The J segment lost 0 bases and the V segment lost 5 bases, leaving 11 bases of the junction unmatched. Germline V gives CDR1 LNHNV, CDR2 YYDKDF (reference sequence). This CDR3 spans 19 amino acids. CDR3: CATSRTGTGGLLAKNIQYF. CDR3 DNA sequence: TGTGCCACCAGCCGTACCGGGACAGGGGGCCTACTAGCCAAAAACATTCAGTACTTC. The whole variable domain, filled in from reference TRBV15 and TRBJ2-4, reads DAMVIQNPRYQVTQFGKPVTLSCSQTLNHNVMYWYQQKSSQAPKLLFHYYDKDFNNEADTPDNFQSRRPNTSFCFLDIRSPGLGDTAMYLCATSRTGTGGLLAKNIQYFGAGTRLSVL.

As concerns this clonotype: The junction departs from the called germline gene at one end, perhaps through a read error. The V and J genes are TRBV7-2 and TRBJ2-7; 9 bases are a match to TRBD2. From germline, CDR1 is SGHTA and CDR2 FQGNSA. This CDR3 is built from 14 residues. CDR3: CASSLEPASGIRYF. In DNA form, the CDR3 reads TGTGCCAGCAGCTTAGAACCGGCTAGCGGGATCCGGTATTTC.

The genes are TRBV19 and TRBJ1-5, with D possibly TRBD1 on 5 matching bases. This CDR3 is 14 amino acids long. Germline assignment: CDR1 LNHDA and CDR2 SQIVND (reference sequence). V was cut by 8 bases and J by 0 bases, with 11 bases left in between. The CDR3 bases are TGTGCCAGTGGGACTCAGGGTAGCAATCAGCCCCAGCATTTT. Encoded protein: CASGTQGSNQPQHF.

This clonotype was seen once. The chain links TRBV11-2 to TRBJ1-5; TRBD1 is a possible D gene (6 bases). CDR3 size: 15 residues. The germline CDR1 and CDR2 sequences are SGHAT and FQNNGV. Deletions cut 5 bases from V and 2 bases from J, with 13 bases between. The DNA for the CDR3 is TGTGCCAGCAGCGGGGGCACCTGGGGCAATCAGCCCCAGCATTTT. Its protein product is CASSGGTWGNQPQHF.

The table lists this clonotype with a count of one. The chain carries TRBV27 and TRBJ2-5, with D unresolved. The CDR3 runs 14 residues. CDR1 and CDR2 (germline): MNHEY, SMNVEV (reference sequence). The V gene lost 6 bases and the J gene lost 4 bases, with 15 bases spanning the gap. CDR3 coding DNA: TGTGCCAGCAGCCAAAGAGTGGTTGGAGAGACCCAGTACTTC. This sequence encodes CASSQRVVGETQYF.

This chain joins TRBV5-4 and TRBJ2-7; TRBD1 aligns across 9 bases. The V gene end was trimmed by 0 bases and the J gene end by 7 bases; junction bases not matched to a gene: 8. Germline V gene data show CDR1 as SGHNT and CDR2 as YYREEE (reference sequence). This CDR3 is built from 15 residues. CDR3 sequence: CASSLGWTGVQEQYF. The DNA of the CDR3 is TGTGCCAGCAGCTTGGGCTGGACAGGGGTCCAAGAGCAGTACTTC.

This chain joins TRBV19 and TRBJ1-5; no clear D. CDR1 and CDR2 (germline): LNHDA, SQIVND (reference sequence). Trimming removed 3 bases from V and 0 bases from J, with 9 bases in between. The length of the CDR3 is 15 residues. CDR3 DNA sequence: TGTGCCAGTAGTATGGTATCCTATAGCAATCAGCCCCAGCATTTT. Amino acids: CASSMVSYSNQPQHF.

J is TRBJ1-2 and V is TRBV9; possibly TRBD1 for D (6 bases). Germline V gene lookup returns CDR1 SGDLS and CDR2 YYNGEE. This CDR3 is built from 14 residues. V was trimmed by 0 bases and J by 4 bases, leaving 10 bases between them. The CDR3 sequence is CASSVATGLYGYTF. The CDR3 DNA reads as TGTGCCAGCAGCGTAGCTACAGGGCTCTATGGCTACACCTTC.

The V call is TRBV15, the J call TRBJ2-3; TRBD1 matches at 7 bases. The CDR3 has 16 amino acids. Germline trimming cut 2 bases from V and 2 bases from J; bases unmatched to any gene: 7. Germline CDR1 is LNHNV and CDR2 is YYDKDF (reference sequence). The chain's CDR3 is CATSRQTGWTTDTQYF. CDR3 coding DNA: TGTGCCACCAGCAGACAGACAGGGTGGACCACAGATACGCAGTATTTT.

V is TRBV28 and J is TRBJ2-7, with 7 bases aligning to TRBD1. CDR3 length: 14 residues. The V gene's germline CDR1 is MDHEN and CDR2 SYDVKM. The J segment lost 2 bases and the V segment lost 1 base, leaving 2 bases of the junction unmatched. The CDR3 reads CASSLYRGAYEQYF. The CDR3 nucleotides read TGTGCCAGCAGTTTATACAGGGGAGCCTACGAGCAGTACTTC.

The V and J genes are TRBV12-3 or TRBV12-4 and TRBJ1-2; the D gene is possibly TRBD1 (6 bases). With 5 bases removed from V and 3 bases from J, the gap between germline ends came to 16 bases. The CDR3 consists of 15 residues. The CDR3 loop reads CASSPRDRSYYGYTF. The CDR3 nucleotides are TGTGCCAGCAGTCCCCGAGACAGGAGTTACTATGGCTACACCTTC.